Listed below are T cell receptor beta chains from one sample, sequenced in a study of blood T cell repertoires in COVID-19. TCRdb's copy holds only in-frame clones and misses some; the assay was immunoSEQ multiplex PCR. Here the sample spans 250,000 to 300,000 clones, around 80% being singletons. What was sequenced was PBMCs or T cells enriched from blood (not recorded which). The receptors shown here come from a man younger than 45 with acute COVID-19. Each CDR3 is given with its conserved first and last residue. Fields, in order: D gene, V gene, J gene, clone size, CDR3 DNA, CDR3 protein. D genes are given only for firm matches. Expanded clones get a size class; other rows say once, few or many, or leave the size out.

TRBD2,TRBV9,TRBJ2-3,.,TGTGCCAGCAGCGTAGCTCTAGCGGGCGTAGATACGCAGTATTTT,CASSVALAGVDTQYF
.,TRBV11-2,TRBJ2-2,.,TGTGCCAGCAGCTTAGGCCAACGAGACACCGGGGAGCTGTTTTTT,CASSLGQRDTGELFF
.,TRBV7-2,TRBJ1-1,.,TGTGCCAGCAGCTTAACAGGGCTAAGCACTGAAGCTTTCTTT,CASSLTGLSTEAFF
TRBD2,TRBV5-4,TRBJ2-2,.,TGTGCCACCAGACTAGCGGGAGGGGCCGGGGAGCTGTTTTTT,CATRLAGGAGELFF
.,TRBV14,TRBJ2-1,few,TGTGCCAGCAGTCGGGGTGCTCCCCTCAATGAGCAGTTCTTC,CASSRGAPLNEQFF
TRBD2,TRBV7-2,TRBJ2-5,.,TGTGCCACAGGCAGGAGCGGGATTCCACAAGAGACCCAGTACTTC,CATGRSGIPQETQYF
.,TRBV27,TRBJ1-2,.,TGTGCCAGCAGCTTAAGACAGAACTATGGCTACACCTTC,CASSLRQNYGYTF
TRBD2,TRBV6-4,TRBJ2-1,.,TGTGCCAGCAGCGCCGCCGGGACTAGGGACAATGAGCAGTTCTTC,CASSAAGTRDNEQFF
.,TRBV19,TRBJ1-4,many,TGTGCCAGTAGTATTCACACGAATGAAAAACTGTTTTTT,CASSIHTNEKLFF
.,TRBV27,TRBJ1-2,.,TGTGCCAGCGCGACAGGCGCAAGAGGCTACACCTTC,CASATGARGYTF
.,TRBV6-5,TRBJ2-5,few,TGTGCCAGCAGTCACTACCCCGACAGTGTCCAAGAGACCCAGTACTTC,CASSHYPDSVQETQYF
.,TRBV7-9,TRBJ1-4,.,TGTGCCAGCAGCTTAACTCCGAATGAAAAACTGTTTTTT,CASSLTPNEKLFF
.,TRBV7-9,TRBJ2-2,.,TGTGACTCAAAAGAGAACACCGGGGAGCTGTTTTTT,CDSKENTGELFF